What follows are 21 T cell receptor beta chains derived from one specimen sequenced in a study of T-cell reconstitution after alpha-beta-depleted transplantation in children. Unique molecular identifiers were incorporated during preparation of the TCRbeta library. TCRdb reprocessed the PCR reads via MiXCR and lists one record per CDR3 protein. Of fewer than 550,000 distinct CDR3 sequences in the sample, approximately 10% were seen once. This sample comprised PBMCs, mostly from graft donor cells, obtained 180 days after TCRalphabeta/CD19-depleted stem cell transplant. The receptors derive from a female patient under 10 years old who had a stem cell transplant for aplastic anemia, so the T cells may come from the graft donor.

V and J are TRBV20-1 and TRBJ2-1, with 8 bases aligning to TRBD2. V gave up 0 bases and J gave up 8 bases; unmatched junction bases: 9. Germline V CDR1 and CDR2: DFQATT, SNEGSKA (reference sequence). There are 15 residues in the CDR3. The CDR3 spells CSARDRLATGHEQFF. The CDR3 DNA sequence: TGCAGTGCTAGAGATAGACTAGCGACTGGACATGAGCAGTTCTTC.

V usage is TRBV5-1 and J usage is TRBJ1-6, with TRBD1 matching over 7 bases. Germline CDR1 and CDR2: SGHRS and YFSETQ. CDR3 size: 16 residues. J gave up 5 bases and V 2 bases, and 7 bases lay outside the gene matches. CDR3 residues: CASSLIGGGDNSPLHF. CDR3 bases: TGCGCCAGCAGCTTAATAGGGGGCGGAGATAATTCACCCCTCCACTTT.

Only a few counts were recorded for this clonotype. CDR3 amino acids: CASSSRPGHPDTQYF. In nucleotides, the CDR3 is TGTGCCAGCAGTTCCCGGCCAGGGCATCCAGATACGCAGTATTTT. The chain uses TRBV12-3 or TRBV12-4 and TRBJ2-3; the D gene is possibly TRBD1 (5 bases). The CDR3 is made up of 15 amino acids. Trimming left V 4 bases short and J 4 bases short, with 15 bases between.

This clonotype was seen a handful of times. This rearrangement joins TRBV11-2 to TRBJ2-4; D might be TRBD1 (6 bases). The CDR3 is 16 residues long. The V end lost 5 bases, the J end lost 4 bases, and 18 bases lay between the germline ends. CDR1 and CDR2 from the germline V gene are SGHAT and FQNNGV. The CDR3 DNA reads TGTGCCAGCAGCCCAAGAAGCAGGGGACATAAAAACATTCAGTACTTC. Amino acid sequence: CASSPRSRGHKNIQYF.

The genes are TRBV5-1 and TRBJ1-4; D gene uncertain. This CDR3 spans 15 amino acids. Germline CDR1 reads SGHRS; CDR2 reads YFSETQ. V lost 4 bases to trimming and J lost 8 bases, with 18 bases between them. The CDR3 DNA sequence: TGCGCCAGCAGCCTACAACGCTCCTCGGAGGAAAAACTGTTTTTT. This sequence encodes CASSLQRSSEEKLFF.

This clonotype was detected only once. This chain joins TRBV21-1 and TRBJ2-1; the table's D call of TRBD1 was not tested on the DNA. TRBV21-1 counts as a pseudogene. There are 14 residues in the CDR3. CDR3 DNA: TGTGCCAGCAGCAACGGGACAGGGCCTTTTGTACAGTTCTTC. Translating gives CASSNGTGPFVQFF.

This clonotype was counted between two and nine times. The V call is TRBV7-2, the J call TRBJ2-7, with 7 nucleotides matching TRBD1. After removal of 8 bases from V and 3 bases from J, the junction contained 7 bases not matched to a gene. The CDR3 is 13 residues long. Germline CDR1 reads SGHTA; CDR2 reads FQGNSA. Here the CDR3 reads CASGATGNYEQYF. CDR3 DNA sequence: TGTGCCAGCGGCGCGACAGGGAACTACGAGCAGTACTTC.

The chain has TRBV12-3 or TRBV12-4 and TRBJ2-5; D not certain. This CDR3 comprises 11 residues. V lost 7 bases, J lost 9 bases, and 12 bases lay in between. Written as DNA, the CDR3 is TGTGCCAGCACCCTCGGTATGGCCCAGTACTTC. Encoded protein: CASTLGMAQYF.

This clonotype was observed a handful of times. CDR3 nucleotide sequence: TGCGCCAGCAGCTTGGCTCACCATGAGCAGTTCTTC. Protein product: CASSLAHHEQFF. The chain carries TRBV5-1 and TRBJ2-1; D not certain. Trimming stripped 0 bases from V and 8 bases from J, with 6 bases between. Germline lookup yields CDR1 SGHRS and CDR2 YFSETQ. This CDR3 spans 12 amino acids.

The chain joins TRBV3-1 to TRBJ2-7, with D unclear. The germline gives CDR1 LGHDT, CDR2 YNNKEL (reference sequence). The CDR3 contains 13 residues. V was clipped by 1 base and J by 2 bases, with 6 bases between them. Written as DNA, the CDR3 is TGTGCCAGCAGCCAAGTTTATGCCTACGAGCAGTACTTC. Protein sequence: CASSQVYAYEQYF.

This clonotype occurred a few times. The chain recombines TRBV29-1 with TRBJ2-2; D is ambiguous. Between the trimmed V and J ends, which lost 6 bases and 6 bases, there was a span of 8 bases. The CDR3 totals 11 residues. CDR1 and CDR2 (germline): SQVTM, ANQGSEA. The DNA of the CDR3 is TGCAGCGTCACTAATGCCGGGGAGCTGTTTTTT. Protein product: CSVTNAGELFF.

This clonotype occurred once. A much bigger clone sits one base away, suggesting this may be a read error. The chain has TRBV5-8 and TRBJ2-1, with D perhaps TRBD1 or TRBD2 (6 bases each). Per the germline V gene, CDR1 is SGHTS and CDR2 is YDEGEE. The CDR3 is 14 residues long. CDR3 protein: CVSSQEGGYNEQFF. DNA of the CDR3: TGTGTCAGCAGTCAGGAAGGGGGGTACAATGAGCAGTTCTTC.

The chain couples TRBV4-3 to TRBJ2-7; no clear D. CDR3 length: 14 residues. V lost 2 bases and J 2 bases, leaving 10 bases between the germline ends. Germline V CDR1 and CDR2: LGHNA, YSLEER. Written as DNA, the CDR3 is TGCGCCAGCAGCCAATTAAGGATTACCTACGAGCAGTACGTC. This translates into CASSQLRITYEQYV.

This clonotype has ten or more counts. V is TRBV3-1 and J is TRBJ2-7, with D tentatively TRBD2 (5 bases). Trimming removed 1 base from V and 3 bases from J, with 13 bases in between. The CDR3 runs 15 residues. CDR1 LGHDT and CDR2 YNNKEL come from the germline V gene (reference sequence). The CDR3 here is CASSQGLRNYYEQYF. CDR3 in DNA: TGTGCCAGCAGCCAAGGACTACGCAACTACTACGAGCAGTACTTC.

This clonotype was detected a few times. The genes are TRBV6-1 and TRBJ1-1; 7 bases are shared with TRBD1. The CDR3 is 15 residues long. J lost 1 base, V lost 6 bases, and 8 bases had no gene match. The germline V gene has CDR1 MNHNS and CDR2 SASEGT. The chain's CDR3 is CASRVERGQNTEAFF. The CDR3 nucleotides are TGTGCCAGCAGAGTCGAGAGGGGGCAGAACACTGAAGCTTTCTTT.

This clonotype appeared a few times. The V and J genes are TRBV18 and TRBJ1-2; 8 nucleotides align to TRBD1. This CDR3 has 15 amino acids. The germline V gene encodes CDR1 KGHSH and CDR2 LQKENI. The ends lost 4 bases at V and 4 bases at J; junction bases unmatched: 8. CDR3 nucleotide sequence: TGTGCCAGCTCACACGGACAGGGTGGAACCTATGGCTACACCTTC. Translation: CASSHGQGGTYGYTF.

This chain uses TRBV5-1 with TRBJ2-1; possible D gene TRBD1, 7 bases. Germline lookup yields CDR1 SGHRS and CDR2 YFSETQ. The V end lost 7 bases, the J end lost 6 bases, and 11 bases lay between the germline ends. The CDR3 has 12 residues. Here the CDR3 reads CASQEGANEQFF. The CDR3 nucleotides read TGCGCCAGCCAGGAGGGGGCCAATGAGCAGTTCTTC.

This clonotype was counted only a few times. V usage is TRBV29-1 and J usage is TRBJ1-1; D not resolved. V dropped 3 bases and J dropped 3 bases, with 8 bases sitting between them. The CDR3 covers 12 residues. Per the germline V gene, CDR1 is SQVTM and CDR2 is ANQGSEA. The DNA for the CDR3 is TGCAGCGTTGACCCGCGGGACACTGAAGCTTTCTTT. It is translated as CSVDPRDTEAFF.

The CDR3 loop is CASSQDALAGGLVYEQYV. In nucleotides, the CDR3 is TGTGCCAGCAGCCAAGATGCCCTAGCGGGAGGCTTGGTTTACGAGCAGTACGTC. J is TRBJ2-7 and V is TRBV3-1, with 11 bases aligning to TRBD2. CDR1 is LGHDT, CDR2 YNNKEL, per germline (reference sequence). This CDR3 has 18 amino acids. V shed 0 bases, J shed 4 bases, and the junction held 11 bases outside the gene matches.

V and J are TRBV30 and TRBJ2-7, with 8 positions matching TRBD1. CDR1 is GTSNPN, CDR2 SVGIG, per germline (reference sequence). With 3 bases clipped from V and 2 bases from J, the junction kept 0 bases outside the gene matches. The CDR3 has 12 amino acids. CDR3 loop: CAWRTGAYEQYF. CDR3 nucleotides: TGTGCCTGGAGGACAGGGGCCTACGAGCAGTACTTC.

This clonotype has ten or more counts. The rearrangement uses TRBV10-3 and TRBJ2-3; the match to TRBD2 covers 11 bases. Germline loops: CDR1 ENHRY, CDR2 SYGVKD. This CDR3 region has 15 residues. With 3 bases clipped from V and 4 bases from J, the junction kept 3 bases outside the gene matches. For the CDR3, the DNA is TGTGCCATCAGTGATACTAGCGGGAGTCCAGATACGCAGTATTTT. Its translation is CAISDTSGSPDTQYF.